Shown below are 6 T cell receptor beta chains from a single sample sequenced in a study of T cell changes during pregnancy in multiple sclerosis. Here immunoSEQ multiplex PCR was the method, and the copy in TCRdb shows in-frame clones only, minus some. The profile shows roughly 61,000 clones, around 93% of them singletons. The input for sequencing was peripheral blood, taken after pregnancy. These receptors were obtained from a female donor with multiple sclerosis, enrolled in a pregnancy study.

The chain carries TRBV4-1 and TRBJ2-7, with 11 bases lining up with TRBD1. The CDR3 length is 13 residues. Germline trimming cut 3 bases from V and 6 bases from J; bases unmatched to any gene: 1. In germline, CDR1 is MGHRA, CDR2 YSYEKL. CDR3 residues: CASSQDRGREQYF. The CDR3 coding sequence is TGCGCCAGCAGCCAGGACAGGGGGCGCGAGCAGTACTTC.

V usage is TRBV2 and J usage is TRBJ2-7; TRBD1 aligns across 10 bases. The germline gives CDR1 SNHLY, CDR2 FYNNEI. The CDR3 totals 16 residues. V lost 6 bases to trimming and J lost 5 bases; unmatched junction nucleotides: 13. The CDR3: CASSSLSRDRGHEQYF. For the CDR3, the DNA is TGTGCCAGCAGCTCTCTCTCCCGGGACAGGGGCCACGAGCAGTACTTC.

V usage is TRBV5-4 and J usage is TRBJ2-7; 7 bases match TRBD1. The V gene end was trimmed by 6 bases and the J gene end by 4 bases; junction bases not matched to a gene: 16. This CDR3 comprises 16 residues. The germline V gene has CDR1 SGHNT and CDR2 YYREEE (reference sequence). CDR3 region: CASTTAPGQSSYEQYF. The DNA of the CDR3 is TGTGCCAGCACCACCGCACCGGGACAGAGTTCTTACGAGCAGTACTTC.

This clone has only a few counts. The rearrangement links TRBV18 to TRBJ1-1; no clear D. Germline V lookup: CDR1 KGHSH, CDR2 LQKENI. The CDR3 is 11 amino acids. Trimming removed 3 bases from V and 7 bases from J, with 6 bases in between. The CDR3 region is CASSPADEAFF. The CDR3 DNA reads TGTGCCAGCTCACCGGCAGATGAAGCTTTCTTT. The whole variable domain, filled in from reference TRBV18 and TRBJ1-1, reads NAGVMQNPRHLVRRRGQEARLRCSPMKGHSHVYWYRQLPEEGLKFMVYLQKENIIDESGMPKERFSAEFPKEGPSILRIQQVVRGDSAAYFCASSPADEAFFGQGTRLTVV.

The chain joins TRBV6-5 to TRBJ2-7, with D tentatively TRBD1 (6 bases). The V gene's germline CDR1 is MNHEY and CDR2 SVGAGI. V dropped 8 bases and J dropped 1 base, with 15 bases sitting between them. The CDR3 contains 14 residues. This CDR3 is CASAGVQGSYEQYF. In DNA, the CDR3 is TGTGCCAGCGCAGGAGTACAGGGTTCCTACGAGCAGTACTTC.

This chain links TRBV29-1 with TRBJ2-5; TRBD1 might be the D (6 bases). V lost 5 bases, J lost 2 bases, and 9 bases lay in between. The CDR3 consists of 12 residues. Per germline, CDR1 SQVTM and CDR2 ANQGSEA. In DNA, the CDR3 is TGCAGCGTTACCCAGGGGCAAGAGACCCAGTACTTC. Its translation: CSVTQGQETQYF. The entire variable domain, with the rest obtained from reference TRBV29-1 and TRBJ2-5, is as follows: SAVISQKPSRDICQRGTSLTIQCQVDSQVTMMFWYRQQPGQSLTLIATANQGSEATYESGFVIDKFPISRPNLTFSTLTVSNMSPEDSSIYLCSVTQGQETQYFGPGTRLLVL.